The following is a T cell receptor beta chain sequence with its context. No cognate antigen has been identified for it. No qualities accompany the bases; no much larger clone lies one base away. This entry belongs to a study of shared clonotypes between healthy human individuals (TCRdb year 2020). As for the study more broadly: A few men and two women, aged 18 to 49 years, made up the cohort. To increase sequencing depth and limit assay-specific biases, TCR repertoire library preparation and sequencing were carried out by different laboratories using diverse techniques. Leukapheresis yielded between about 0.85 and 9.5 billion PBMCs per donor. For each donor, CD4 naive and CD4 memory were each run on three plates, CD8 naive on two plates, and CD8 memory on one plate. To estimate repertoire size and how much clonotype sharing occurs between individuals, the study deeply sequenced the blood TCR repertoires of several healthy adults.

The research as a whole found: Based on pairwise subsampling, the degree of clonotype sharing among donors was expected to be affected by sequencing depth. Naive subsets generally had larger estimated clonotype richness than memory subsets did. Rarefaction of sorted-subset datasets indicated incomplete sequencing despite the large sequencing depth. The genetic and exposure-history diversity represented was limited by the small number of donors. When four donors were compared, the shared fraction of clonotypes was approximately 5% for naive CD4, more than 3% for naive CD8, 2.3% for memory CD4, and 0.35% to 0.4% for memory CD8. Clonotypes shared by all four sorted-subset donors showed higher generation probabilities than non-shared clonotypes. Sampling was restricted to blood, and TCR repertoires in tissues likely differ from the TCR repertoires found in blood.

TCR CDR3 regions were amplified from genomic DNA by multiplex PCR using the deep immunoSEQ assay. Genomic DNA extracted from each cell subset was distributed evenly over all wells of several immunoSEQ 96-well plates, and each plate served as one replicate. For sorted subsets, each replicate PCR was loaded with roughly 190 ng genomic DNA, equivalent to about 30,000 T cell genomes. Purified libraries were measured with a Qubit 3.0 fluorometer, size-checked on a Bioanalyzer 2100, and measured again with the KAPA Library Quantification kit. Each immunoSEQ 96-well plate was sequenced on its own single-read 150-cycle Illumina NextSeq 550 flow cell. The authors processed their data as follows. Because the immunoSEQ output held only junctional sequences and lacked quality scores, the filtering could not match the filtering applied to full-length reads. Sequences were annotated with PyIR, a Python wrapper for IgBLAST v1.9, and V/J genes and CDR3 were assigned using IMGT germline references. Reads were filtered out if the reads had weak V/J assignments (E-value above 1e-6), no CDR3, stop codons, out-of-frame junctions, or ambiguous translated residues. V3J clonotypes were defined as sequences sharing an identical inferred V gene, J gene, and CDR3 amino acid sequence. To compute the percentage overlap between repertoires, the number of shared unique clonotypes was divided by the size of the smaller repertoire. Three approaches were used to assess repertoire richness: RTK rarefaction, the Chao1 estimator, and Recon v2.1 estimates of unobserved clonotypes. Generation probabilities for all TCRbeta clonotypes obtained by the gDNA method from several donors were computed using OLGA. The table was pulled from immuneACCESS by TCRdb, which kept in-frame rearrangements only. Such tables lose some clones; where checked, under half of the loss comes from unresolved V genes, and the rest has no known cause. V and J calls and clone size follow that table, whereas D and trimming were derived from the DNA. Here the sample has roughly 1,000,000 clones; around 78% occur a single time. Approximately 0.5% of the sample is in the top ten clones.

Healthy HIV-negative adults with no recently reported acute infections or vaccinations were included as donors. Every donor was a Caucasian adult residing in Nashville, Tennessee, USA. CD4+ T cells were enriched by magnetic negative selection; naive cells were then positively selected on CD45RA, and the negative fraction formed the memory subset. Blood was collected by leukapheresis, and PBMCs were isolated by Ficoll-Histopaque density gradient centrifugation and then cryopreserved in liquid nitrogen vapor phase. Purity and quantity of every magnetically sorted T cell population were checked by analytical flow cytometry. From each sorted fraction, genomic DNA was isolated and quantified by UV absorbance on a Nanodrop 2000c. Here V drops 4 bases and J drops 6 bases, and the junction holds 17 bases not matched to any gene. CDR3 length: 17 amino acids, cysteine to phenylalanine. Just the 51-base CDR3 DNA is kept, in frame starting at base 1. CDR1 and CDR2 (SGHRS, YFSETQ) derive from the germline V gene.

The chain links TRBV5-1 with TRBJ2-7, with 9 bases matching TRBD2. What was sequenced was memory CD4+ T cells from PBMCs. This specimen's cell subset or site label, per the study, means: CD45RA-negative fraction. This TCR was recovered from a man aged 18 to 29 in good health. Some clones in this sample may be carry-over from other donors' samples. CDR3 protein: CASSPSTAGAGGLEQYF. The DNA is as follows: TGCGCCAGCAGCCCCTCTACCGCTGGAGCGGGAGGTCTCGAGCAGTACTTC.